This T cell receptor beta chain stems from a study of blood T cell repertoires in COVID-19. Overall study: The samples span acute and convalescent COVID-19 from the United States, Italy and Spain. In each case, the material was cDNA or gDNA derived from T cells, B-cell-depleted T cells, or PBMCs.

The CDR3 has 16 residues. J gave up 6 bases and V 3 bases, and 7 bases lay outside the gene matches. CDR1 is SGHAT and CDR2 is FQNNGV in the germline V gene. Original analysis: Reference gene primer amplification yielded estimated nucleated cell counts. The repertoire was sequenced with immunoSEQ multiplex PCR; TCRdb's copy has only in-frame clones and lacks some. That table furnishes V, J and clone size, whereas the DNA furnished D and trimming. The sample has 65,000 or so clones; roughly 79% are singletons. The sample was peripheral blood. This sequence joins TRBV11-2 and TRBJ2-2; the match to TRBD1 covers 10 bases. This sequence was found in a man aged 55 to 70 with acute or convalescent COVID-19. The CDR3 DNA sequence: TGTGCCAGCAGCTTCCCGACAGGGGGCGCGCCCGGGGAGCTGTTTTTT. It is translated as CASSFPTGGAPGELFF.